The source of this TCR beta chain is a study of T cells in Graves' hyperthyroidism and ophthalmopathy. Study-wide findings and caveats: Most thyroid-expanded clonotypes above 0.001 were also found in blood.

A single count supports this clonotype. Antigen unknown. Amplification targeted TCR beta CDR3 regions from RNA transcripts. Researchers ran a first-round RT-PCR on the TCR CDR3 using the HTBI primer set. TCRdb independently ran MiXCR on the multiplex PCR reads; one entry per CDR3 protein. The sample consists of about 350,000 distinct CDR3 sequences, approximately 14% of them appearing once. A patient was excluded if there was uncontrolled infection, other autoimmune disease, pregnancy or lactation. Clinical symptoms, serum thyroxine, TRAb, thyroid ultrasound and orbital computed tomography established diagnosis. The sample consisted of blood. This clonotype originated in a woman aged 25 to 39 with Graves' hyperthyroidism.

CDR3 coding DNA: TGTGCCAGCAGCTCTAGCAGGGCCACTGAAGCTTTCTTT. Translated: CASSSSRATEAFF. The chain uses TRBV7-3 and TRBJ1-1; D possibly corresponds to TRBD1 (5 bases). Germline-derived CDR1 and CDR2 are SGHTA and FQGTGA. CDR3 length: 13 amino acids. V lost 4 bases to trimming and J lost 4 bases, with 10 bases between them.